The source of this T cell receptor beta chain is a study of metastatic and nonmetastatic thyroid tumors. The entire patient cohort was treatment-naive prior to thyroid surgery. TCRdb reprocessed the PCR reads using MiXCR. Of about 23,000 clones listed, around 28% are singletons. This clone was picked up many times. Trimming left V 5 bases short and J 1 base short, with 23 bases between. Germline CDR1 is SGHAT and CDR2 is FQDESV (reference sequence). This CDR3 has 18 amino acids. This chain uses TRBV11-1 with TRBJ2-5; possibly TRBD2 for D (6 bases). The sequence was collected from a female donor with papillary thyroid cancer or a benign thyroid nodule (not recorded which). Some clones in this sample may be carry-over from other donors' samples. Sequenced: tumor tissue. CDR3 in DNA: TGTGCCAGCAGCCCTAGGCGGCTCGGCGGGGCGCTCCAAGAGACCCAGTACTTC. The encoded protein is CASSPRRLGGALQETQYF.